The rows below give T cell receptor beta chains drawn from one sample of a study of regulatory T cells in long-lasting Graves disease. In TCRdb, the multiplex PCR reads were re-called with MiXCR into one record per CDR3 protein. The sample holds about 500,000 distinct CDR3 sequences; 15% to 20% are singletons and the top ten take approximately 12%. These data are also associated with another study on T cells in Graves' hyperthyroidism and ophthalmopathy.

The source was peripheral blood mononuclear cells (PBMCs), collected at new diagnosis, from a patient treated with antithyroid drugs. The receptors were gathered from a man aged 40-50 years with Graves disease. The CDR3 runs from the conserved cysteine through the conserved F or W. The D gene is left open where the match is weak. The listing skips clone size in some rows; elsewhere it reads once, few, many or a size class.

clone_size cdr3_length j_call v_call d_call cdr3_aa cdr3_nt
many 15 TRBJ1-1 TRBV11-2 TRBD1 CASSTLQGVNTEAFF TGTGCCAGCAGCACCTTACAGGGGGTGAACACTGAAGCTTTCTTT
. 17 TRBJ2-6 TRBV5-1 . CASSLNQGRSGANVLTF TGCGCCAGCAGCTTGAATCAGGGGAGGTCTGGGGCCAACGTCCTGACTTTC
many 12 TRBJ2-7 TRBV3-1 . CASSSTHAEQYF TGTGCCAGCAGCTCGACTCATGCCGAGCAGTACTTC
many 15 TRBJ2-5 TRBV5-1 . CASSLDGSLQETQYF TGCGCCAGCAGCTTGGACGGGTCTCTCCAAGAGACCCAGTACTTC
few 17 TRBJ2-1 TRBV11-2 TRBD2 CASSQDPGTSDYNEQFF TGCGCCAGCAGCCAAGATCCCGGGACTAGCGACTACAATGAGCAGTTCTTC
many 14 TRBJ1-4 TRBV18 TRBD1 CASSPRDRGEKLFF TGTGCCAGCAGCCCCCGGGACAGGGGTGAAAAACTGTTTTTT
many 14 TRBJ2-3 TRBV5-1 . CASSLYTSTDTQYF TGTGCCAGCAGCTTATACACTAGCACAGATACGCAGTATTTT
. 14 TRBJ2-2 TRBV18 . CASSLQRGHGELFF TGTGCCAGCTCACTTCAACGGGGGCACGGGGAGCTGTTTTTT
many 12 TRBJ2-7 TRBV28 . CASRRQGYEQYF TGTGCCAGCAGACGGCAGGGCTACGAGCAGTACTTC
. 18 TRBJ1-4 TRBV6-1 TRBD1 CASKPPLGQGATNEKLFF TGTGCCAGCAAACCTCCCCTCGGGCAGGGGGCGACTAATGAAAAACTGTTTTTT
few 11 TRBJ2-1 TRBV5-1 . CASSLGAEQFF TGCGCCAGCAGCTTGGGTGCTGAGCAGTTCTTC
. 13 TRBJ1-2 TRBV6-2/TRBV6-3 TRBD1 CASSAGGSGGYTF TGTGCCAGCAGCGCAGGGGGATCGGGAGGCTACACCTTC
. 14 TRBJ2-1 TRBV27 . CASRLADGYNEQFF TGTGCCAGCAGGCTTGCTGACGGATACAATGAGCAGTTCTTC
many 16 TRBJ2-7 TRBV28 TRBD2 CASSFLGTSGVYEQYF TGTGCCAGCAGTTTTCTCGGGACTAGCGGGGTCTACGAGCAGTACTTC
many 15 TRBJ2-1 TRBV2 . CASSDEWSSYNEQFF TGTGCCAGCAGTGATGAGTGGAGCTCCTACAATGAGCAGTTCTTC
many 11 TRBJ2-7 TRBV11-2 TRBD1 CASMNRGEQYF TGTGCCAGCATGAACAGGGGCGAGCAGTACTTC
few 14 TRBJ2-1 TRBV27 . CATSQGRFYNEQFF TGTGCCACCAGCCAAGGACGTTTCTACAATGAGCAGTTCTTC
many 12 TRBJ2-7 TRBV6-5 . CASSLNQGEQYF TGTGCCAGCAGTTTAAACCAGGGCGAGCAGTACTTC
. 12 TRBJ2-3 TRBV7-9 . CASSPSGLTQYF TGTGCCAGCAGCCCAAGTGGGTTGACGCAGTATTTT
few 14 TRBJ2-1 TRBV24-1 TRBD1 CATSDPGQGPEQFF TGTGCCACCAGTGATCCGGGACAGGGGCCCGAGCAGTTCTTC
. 11 TRBJ1-2 TRBV29-1 TRBD1 CSGGGGYGYTF TGCAGCGGAGGGGGCGGCTATGGCTACACCTTC
few 14 TRBJ2-7 TRBV27 . CASSLSHGSYEQYF TGTGCCAGCAGTTTATCTCACGGATCCTACGAGCAGTACTTC
many 12 TRBJ1-1 TRBV30 . CAWGDLHAEAFF TGTGCCTGGGGGGACCTTCACGCTGAAGCTTTCTTT
many 15 TRBJ2-7 TRBV6-1 TRBD2 CASTKGGLAGDEQYF TGTGCCAGCACGAAGGGGGGACTAGCGGGAGACGAGCAGTACTTC
. 16 TRBJ2-7 TRBV7-2 TRBD2 CASSSPWGGGSYEQYF TGTGCCAGCAGCTCTCCCTGGGGGGGGGGCTCCTACGAGCAGTACTTC
. 14 TRBJ2-1 TRBV20-1 . CSASSTASAYEQFF TGCAGTGCCAGCTCAACAGCATCGGCGTATGAGCAGTTCTTC
many 15 TRBJ2-1 TRBV2 TRBD2 CASMLAGFWDNEQFF TGTGCCAGCATGCTAGCGGGATTTTGGGACAATGAGCAGTTCTTC
many 20 TRBJ2-2 TRBV20-1 TRBD2 CSARDPLGSGRFRGTGELFF TGCAGTGCTAGAGATCCGTTGGGTAGCGGGAGGTTTCGGGGCACCGGGGAGCTGTTTTTT
many 15 TRBJ2-7 TRBV28 TRBD1 CASSFVDRGAYEQYF TGTGCCAGCAGTTTTGTGGACAGGGGCGCCTACGAGCAGTACTTC
. 13 TRBJ2-7 TRBV30 . CAWSVGTPYEQYF TGTGCCTGGAGTGTCGGAACCCCCTACGAGCAGTACTTC
many 20 TRBJ2-1 TRBV28 TRBD2 CASTLTGAQYSSGVSNEQFF TGTGCCAGCACCCTAACGGGGGCGCAATACTCTAGCGGGGTCTCTAATGAGCAGTTCTTC
many 13 TRBJ2-1 TRBV27 . CASSFGPYNEQFF TGTGCCAGCAGTTTTGGACCGTACAATGAGCAGTTCTTC
many 15 TRBJ2-7 TRBV5-1 . CASSLVGSSSYEQYF TGCGCCAGCAGCTTGGTCGGGTCTAGCTCCTACGAGCAGTACTTC
. 12 TRBJ2-2 TRBV29-1 . CSVVQNTGELFF TGCAGCGTTGTCCAGAACACCGGGGAGCTGTTTTTT
few 16 TRBJ2-3 TRBV6-2/TRBV6-3 . CASSEITGSSMDTQYF TGTGCCAGCAGTGAAATAACAGGTTCTAGCATGGATACGCAGTATTTT
many 13 TRBJ1-5 TRBV18 . CASSPQYNQPQHF TGTGCCAGCTCACCGCAGTATAATCAGCCCCAGCATTTT
few 14 TRBJ1-3 TRBV10-2 TRBD1 CASSRTGRGNTIYF TGCGCCAGCAGTCGGACAGGGCGCGGAAACACCATATATTTT
few 13 TRBJ2-1 TRBV10-3 . CAISGPDSSEQFF TGTGCCATCAGTGGCCCGGACAGCTCTGAGCAGTTCTTC
many 16 TRBJ2-1 TRBV7-6 . CASSPLAGIGDNEQFF TGTGCCAGCAGCCCACTTGCCGGGATCGGGGACAATGAGCAGTTCTTC
many 14 TRBJ2-5 TRBV7-9 . CASSETRFEETQYF TGTGCCAGCAGCGAAACCAGGTTTGAAGAGACCCAGTACTTC